The 30 T cell receptor beta chains below all came from one sample that was sequenced in a study of T-cell memory formation after mild COVID-19. MiXCR, run by TCRdb on the 5' RACE reads, gives a single entry per CDR3 protein. The data show about 470,000 distinct CDR3 sequences, around 27% seen once. Specimen: PBMCs or a T cell subset sorted from them (not recorded which). These receptors came from an adult woman who had mild COVID-19 (a few samples of this study predate the infection). Cell type and time point are not known.

The V gene is TRBV2, the J gene TRBJ2-7; the D is unclear. Trimming took off 8 bases at V and 3 bases at J, with 14 bases between the two ends. The CDR3 is 13 residues long. Germline V gene lookup returns CDR1 SNHLY and CDR2 FYNNEI. The CDR3 DNA reads as TGTGCCAGCGCTTCGGACGGTCACTACGAGCAGTACTTC. Protein sequence: CASASDGHYEQYF.

This sequence joins TRBV7-2 and TRBJ2-5; 7 bases are shared with TRBD2. Germline CDR1 SGHTA, CDR2 FQGNSA. V shed 1 base, J shed 5 bases, and the junction held 7 bases outside the gene matches. The CDR3 extends over 15 amino acids. Here the CDR3 reads CASSLEGRVSETQYF. In DNA, the CDR3 is TGTGCCAGCAGCTTAGAGGGGAGGGTTTCGGAGACCCAGTACTTC.

This clonotype was detected only a few times. V is TRBV7-8 and J is TRBJ1-5; unclear D gene. This CDR3 comprises 14 residues. Germline V gives CDR1 SGHVS, CDR2 FQNEAQ. Deletions cut 4 bases from V and 9 bases from J, with 16 bases between. The CDR3 loop is CASSSGPPSRPQHF. In DNA form, the CDR3 reads TGTGCCAGCAGCTCCGGGCCCCCAAGCAGGCCCCAGCATTTT.

The genes are TRBV29-1 and TRBJ1-2; no clear D. The CDR3 totals 12 residues. The V gene lost 1 base and the J gene lost 3 bases, with 6 bases spanning the gap. CDR1 and CDR2 (germline): SQVTM, ANQGSEA. Written as DNA, the CDR3 is TGCAGCGTTGAAGCACCAGACTATGGCTACACCTTC. Its translation is CSVEAPDYGYTF.

This clonotype was counted only a few times. J is TRBJ2-2 and V is TRBV23-1; 10 bases fit TRBD1. TRBV23-1 is labeled an ORF, and its function is uncertain. The CDR3 consists of 16 residues. V shed 10 bases, J shed 6 bases, and the junction held 14 bases outside the gene matches. The CDR3 here is CATTNRDRGTSGELFF. The CDR3 DNA sequence: TGCGCCACCACCAACCGGGACAGGGGAACGTCCGGGGAGCTGTTTTTT.

This clonotype was observed a few times. V gene TRBV12-3 or TRBV12-4 combines with J gene TRBJ2-3; no clear D gene. The CDR3 is made up of 14 amino acids. V lost 6 bases and J lost 4, with 14 bases in between. CDR3 loop: CASSGPQVADTQYF. The CDR3 DNA is TGTGCCAGCAGCGGGCCGCAGGTCGCAGATACGCAGTATTTT.

This clonotype was counted only a few times. CDR3 amino acids: CASSPSVRAKNIQYF. CDR3 DNA sequence: TGTGCCAGCAGCCCCTCCGTGAGGGCCAAAAACATTCAGTACTTC. This chain links TRBV3-1 with TRBJ2-4, with D hard to call. The CDR3 length is 15 residues. The V gene lost 4 bases and the J gene lost 1 base, with 11 bases spanning the gap. Germline loops: CDR1 LGHDT, CDR2 YNNKEL (reference sequence).

There are a few counts of this clonotype. The chain joins TRBV29-1 to TRBJ2-7; tentatively, D is TRBD2 (5 bases). This CDR3 has 12 residues. Germline CDR1 reads SQVTM; CDR2 reads ANQGSEA. V lost 4 bases to trimming and J lost 3 bases, with 10 bases between them. CDR3 in amino acids: CSVGAGGYEQYF. CDR3 DNA: TGCAGCGTTGGGGCAGGAGGCTACGAGCAGTACTTC.

This clonotype was seen only a few times. The chain couples TRBV12-3 or TRBV12-4 to TRBJ2-2; D is ambiguous. The CDR3 loop spans 12 amino acids. With 7 bases removed from V and 6 bases from J, the gap between germline ends came to 9 bases. The CDR3 sequence is CASIIPAGELFF. The DNA of the CDR3 is TGTGCCAGCATTATTCCCGCCGGGGAGCTGTTTTTT.

This clonotype was detected only a few times. The chain is built from TRBV7-9 and TRBJ2-7, with TRBD1 matching 7 bases. CDR3 length: 15 amino acids. In germline, CDR1 is SEHNR, CDR2 FQNEAQ (reference sequence). Germline trimming cut 11 bases from V and 0 bases from J; bases unmatched to any gene: 13. In DNA, the CDR3 is TGTGCCGGACAGGTCGAGGGTTCCGCCTCCTACGAGCAGTACTTC. Protein: CAGQVEGSASYEQYF.

This clonotype was seen a handful of times. This chain uses TRBV7-2 with TRBJ2-1, with 8 bases that match TRBD2. J was trimmed by 2 bases and V by 2 bases; bases with no gene match: 8. Germline-derived CDR1 and CDR2 are SGHTA and FQGNSA. This CDR3 comprises 17 residues. For the CDR3, the DNA is TGTGCCAGCAGCTTATTTTTTGAGCGGGAGACCTACAATGAGCAGTTCTTC. This encodes CASSLFFERETYNEQFF.

This clonotype was observed a few times. V gene TRBV12-3 or TRBV12-4 combines with J gene TRBJ2-3, with TRBD2 as a possible D gene (5 bases). The CDR3 length is 14 residues. The V and J ends lost 1 base and 4 bases respectively, with 9 bases between them. This CDR3 is CASSLGRKADTQYF. Here the CDR3 DNA reads TGTGCCAGCAGTTTAGGGAGGAAGGCAGATACGCAGTATTTT.

The chain employs TRBV24-1 and TRBJ2-4, with 7 positions matching TRBD1. Germline V gives CDR1 KGHDR, CDR2 SFDVKD. With V trimmed by 5 bases and J by 4 bases, 7 bases remained unmatched. This CDR3 has 15 amino acids. The DNA of the CDR3 is TGTGCCACCAGTGCCGGGACAGATCGAAAAAACATTCAGTACTTC. This encodes CATSAGTDRKNIQYF.

The J gene is TRBJ2-4, the V gene TRBV19, with D tentatively TRBD1 (5 bases). This CDR3 contains 15 residues. V was trimmed by 5 bases and J by 8 bases, leaving 19 bases between them. Germline V gene lookup returns CDR1 LNHDA and CDR2 SQIVND (reference sequence). For the CDR3, the DNA is TGTGCCAGTAGTCCGACCCCAAATCCCAGGGACATTCAGTACTTC. This encodes CASSPTPNPRDIQYF.

This clonotype was observed a handful of times. This rearrangement joins TRBV27 to TRBJ2-3; 12 bases are shared with TRBD2. Germline V gives CDR1 MNHEY, CDR2 SMNVEV (reference sequence). The ends lost 6 bases at V and 5 bases at J; junction bases unmatched: 12. CDR3 size: 17 residues. This chain's CDR3 is CASSSTSGSLLVDTQYF. As DNA, the CDR3 is TGTGCCAGCAGCTCGACTAGCGGGAGTTTGTTGGTAGATACGCAGTATTTT.

This clonotype was recorded at least ten times. The chain is built from TRBV12-3 or TRBV12-4 and TRBJ2-7, with D perhaps TRBD2 (7 bases). V was clipped by 1 base and J by 4 bases, with 14 bases between them. The CDR3 is 15 residues long. The CDR3 DNA reads as TGTGCCAGCAGTTTAGGTTTCAGGGGAGGGTACGAGCAGTACTTC. This codes for CASSLGFRGGYEQYF.

This clonotype was recorded only once. This chain uses TRBV11-3 with TRBJ1-1; D unresolved. V was shortened by 0 bases and J by 1 base, with 12 bases between the two germline ends. Germline CDR1 reads SGHNT; CDR2 reads YENEEA. The CDR3 runs to 16 residues. CDR3 residues: CASSLDVGRPNTEAFF. The DNA of the CDR3 is TGTGCCAGCAGCTTAGATGTGGGCAGACCGAACACTGAAGCTTTCTTT.

A few counts support this clonotype. CDR3 amino acids: CASIQGMKGTGEQYF. The CDR3 DNA reads TGTGCCAGCATCCAAGGGATGAAGGGGACCGGCGAGCAGTACTTC. The J gene is TRBJ2-7, the V gene TRBV2; either TRBD1 or TRBD2 may supply D (5 bases each). The V gene's germline CDR1 is SNHLY and CDR2 FYNNEI. V was trimmed by 7 bases and J by 6 bases, leaving 22 bases between them. The CDR3 extends over 15 amino acids.

The chain employs TRBV10-3 and TRBJ1-5; D perhaps matches TRBD1 (5 bases). V gave up 2 bases and J gave up 2 bases, with 10 bases separating them. The germline CDR1 and CDR2 sequences are ENHRY and SYGVKD. The CDR3 extends over 15 amino acids. CDR3 nucleotide sequence: TGTGCCATCAGTGAGAGGCAGGGTGGCAATCAGCCCCAGCATTTT. This codes for CAISERQGGNQPQHF.

This clonotype was observed a few times. The chain is built from TRBV24-1 and TRBJ2-3; possible D gene TRBD2, 6 bases. V dropped 9 bases and J dropped 5 bases, with 14 bases sitting between them. Germline CDR1 and CDR2: KGHDR and SFDVKD. The CDR3 has 13 amino acids. As DNA, the CDR3 is TGTGCCACCGGGGGGTCAACGGAAGATACGCAGTATTTT. Residues: CATGGSTEDTQYF.

J is TRBJ2-7 and V is TRBV11-1; perhaps TRBD2 as D (6 bases). Trimming took off 5 bases at V and 5 bases at J, with 13 bases between the two ends. The CDR3 has 13 amino acids. The germline V gene encodes CDR1 SGHAT and CDR2 FQDESV (reference sequence). DNA of the CDR3: TGTGCCAGCAGCCCATCCTCGGGGGACGAGCAGTACTTC. Translation: CASSPSSGDEQYF. Combining the CDR3 with reference TRBV11-1 and TRBJ2-7 gives the whole variable domain EAEVAQSPRYKITEKSQAVAFWCDPISGHATLYWYRQILGQGPELLVQFQDESVVDDSQLPKDRFSAERLKGVDSTLKIQPAELGDSAMYLCASSPSSGDEQYFGPGTRLTVT.

This chain connects TRBV12-3 or TRBV12-4 to TRBJ2-1, with 9 bases aligning to TRBD2. J gave up 4 bases and V 5 bases, and 6 bases lay outside the gene matches. The length of the CDR3 is 15 residues. The CDR3 is CASSGGAGGYNEQFF. The CDR3 DNA reads TGTGCCAGCAGTGGTGGTGCGGGGGGGTACAATGAGCAGTTCTTC.

This clonotype was seen only a few times. The chain joins TRBV3-1 to TRBJ2-7, with TRBD2 matching 8 bases. CDR1 LGHDT and CDR2 YNNKEL come from the germline V gene (reference sequence). Unmatched junction bases numbered 8, after V lost 0 bases and J lost 4 bases. The CDR3 length is 16 residues. The DNA of the CDR3 is TGTGCCAGCAGCCAAGATGAGACGGGAGGGCCTTACGAGCAGTACTTC. Its protein product is CASSQDETGGPYEQYF.

V is TRBV12-3 or TRBV12-4 and J is TRBJ1-1; D remains ambiguous. Trimming took 3 bases from V and 1 from J, leaving 6 bases between them. This CDR3 is 13 amino acids long. CDR3 sequence reads: CASSLWENTEAFF. As DNA, the CDR3 is TGTGCCAGCAGTTTGTGGGAGAACACTGAAGCTTTCTTT.

This clonotype was observed at least ten times. This chain links TRBV7-8 with TRBJ2-1, with D possibly matching TRBD1 (6 bases). The germline gives CDR1 SGHVS, CDR2 FQNEAQ. V lost 5 bases to trimming and J lost 1 base, with 12 bases between them. The CDR3 totals 15 residues. CDR3 DNA sequence: TGTGCCAGCAGCCCCCGCAGGGGATCCTACAATGAGCAGTTCTTC. Residues: CASSPRRGSYNEQFF. The variable domain in full, completed from reference TRBV7-8 and TRBJ2-1, reads GAGVSQSPRYKVAKRGQDVALRCDPISGHVSLFWYQQALGQGPEFLTYFQNEAQLDKSGLPSDRFFAERPEGSVSTLKIQRTQQEDSAVYLCASSPRRGSYNEQFFGPGTRLTVL.

The rearrangement links TRBV6-5 to TRBJ1-2, with D possibly matching TRBD1 (6 bases). The germline V gene has CDR1 MNHEY and CDR2 SVGAGI. The ends were cut back, 1 base at V and 8 bases at J, with 8 bases in the middle. The length of the CDR3 is 12 residues. The CDR3 sequence: CASSYWGLGYTF. CDR3 bases: TGTGCCAGCAGTTACTGGGGGCTCGGCTACACCTTC.

The chain is built from TRBV4-1 and TRBJ1-1; 7 positions agree with TRBD1. Germline V gene lookup returns CDR1 MGHRA and CDR2 YSYEKL. Germline trimming cut 2 bases from V and 6 bases from J; bases unmatched to any gene: 9. The CDR3 consists of 15 residues. The DNA for the CDR3 is TGCGCCAGCAGCCAAATGGGACAGCCAGAAGCTGAAGCTTTCTTT. It is translated as CASSQMGQPEAEAFF.

The chain joins TRBV7-2 to TRBJ1-2; possibly TRBD1 for D (5 bases). The length of the CDR3 is 15 residues. The V gene's germline CDR1 is SGHTA and CDR2 FQGNSA. The V and J ends lost 5 bases and 2 bases respectively, with 15 bases between them. The CDR3 DNA follows: TGTGCCAGCAGCCCGATAGGCACAGGAAACTATGGCTACACCTTC. This sequence encodes CASSPIGTGNYGYTF.

This chain uses TRBV5-6 with TRBJ2-5, with 9 bases identical to TRBD1. CDR3 length equals 17 residues. The V gene's germline CDR1 is SGHDT and CDR2 YYEEEE. The trim removed 0 bases at V and 4 bases at J, leaving 10 bases unmatched. The CDR3 is CASSLGWGQGERETQYF. The CDR3 DNA sequence: TGTGCCAGCAGCTTGGGCTGGGGACAGGGTGAAAGAGAGACCCAGTACTTC. Combining the CDR3 with reference TRBV5-6 and TRBJ2-5 gives the whole variable domain DAGVTQSPTHLIKTRGQQVTLRCSPKSGHDTVSWYQQALGQGPQFIFQYYEEEERQRGNFPDRFSGHQFPNYSSELNVNALLLGDSALYLCASSLGWGQGERETQYFGPGTRLLVL.

This clonotype was recorded many times. The chain recombines TRBV5-1 with TRBJ2-7; 9 nucleotides line up with TRBD1. The germline gives CDR1 SGHRS, CDR2 YFSETQ. Trimming at V came to 4 bases and at J to 3 bases, leaving 5 bases not matched to a gene. The CDR3 runs 14 residues. In DNA, the CDR3 is TGCGCCAGCAGCCCCCGGGACAGGGTCTACGAGCAGTACTTC. It specifies CASSPRDRVYEQYF.